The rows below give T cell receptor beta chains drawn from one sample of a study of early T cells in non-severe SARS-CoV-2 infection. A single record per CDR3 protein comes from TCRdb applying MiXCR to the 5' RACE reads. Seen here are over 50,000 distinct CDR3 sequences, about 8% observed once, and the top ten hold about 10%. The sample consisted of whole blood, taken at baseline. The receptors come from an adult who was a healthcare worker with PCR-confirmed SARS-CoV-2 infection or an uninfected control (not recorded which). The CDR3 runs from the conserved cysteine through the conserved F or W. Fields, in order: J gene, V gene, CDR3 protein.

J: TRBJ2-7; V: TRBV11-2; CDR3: CASSPQFSSYEQYF
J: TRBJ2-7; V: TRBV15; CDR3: CATSRDRGANYEQYF
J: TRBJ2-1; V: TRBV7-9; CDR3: CASSAQQILGYNEQFF
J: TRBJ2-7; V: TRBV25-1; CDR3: CASSEFFSSGRAGPSYEQYF
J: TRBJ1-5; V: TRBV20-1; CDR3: CSATRGGNQPQHF
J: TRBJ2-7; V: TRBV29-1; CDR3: CSVGGGARIEGEQYF
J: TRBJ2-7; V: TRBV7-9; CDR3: CASSQGGRHEQYF
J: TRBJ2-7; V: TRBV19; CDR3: CASSATRYYEQYF
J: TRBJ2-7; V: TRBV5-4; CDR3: CASSSGAEWTYEQYF
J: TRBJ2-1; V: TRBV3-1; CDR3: CASSQSVSEQFF
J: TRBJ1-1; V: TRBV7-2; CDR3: CASSSTGGVNTEAFF
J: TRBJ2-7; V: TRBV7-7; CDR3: CASSPGTGSYEQYF
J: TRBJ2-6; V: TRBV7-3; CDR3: CASSLRGTAGANVLTF
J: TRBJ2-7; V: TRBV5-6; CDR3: CASSLFSEQYF
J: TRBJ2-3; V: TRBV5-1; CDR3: CASSENTLAASTDTQYF
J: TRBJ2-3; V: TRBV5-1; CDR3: CASSRREGRLADTQYF
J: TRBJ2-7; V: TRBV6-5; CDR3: CASRYNRVSSYEQYF
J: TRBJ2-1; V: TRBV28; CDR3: CASTPPGHNEQFF
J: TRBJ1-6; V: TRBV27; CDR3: CASSLRTFRGYSPLHF
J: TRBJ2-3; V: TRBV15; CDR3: CATSRDPAGTDTQYF
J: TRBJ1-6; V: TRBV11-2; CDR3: CASSFWALENNSPLHF
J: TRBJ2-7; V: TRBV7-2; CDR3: CASSLVASGKRAAYEQYF
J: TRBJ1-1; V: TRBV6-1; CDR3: CAAGFQTDTEAFF
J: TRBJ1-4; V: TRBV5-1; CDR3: CASSYRGENEKLFF
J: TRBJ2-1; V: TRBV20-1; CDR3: CSPRTSALSSYNEQFF
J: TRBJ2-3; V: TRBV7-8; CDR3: CASSRGLGLTDTQYF
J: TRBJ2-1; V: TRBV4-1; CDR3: CASSQVGLAGPSGQFF
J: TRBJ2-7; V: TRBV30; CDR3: CAWSLAGVSDQYF
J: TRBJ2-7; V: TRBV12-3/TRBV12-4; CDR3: CASSSGTEDYEQYF
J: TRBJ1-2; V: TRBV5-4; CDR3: CASSLGGDQANYGYTF
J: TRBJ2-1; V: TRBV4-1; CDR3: CASSQVQGRTSGSYNEQFF
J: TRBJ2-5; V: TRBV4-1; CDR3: CASSPDSGRAGKTQYF
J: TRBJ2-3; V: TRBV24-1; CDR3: CATSTHRGADTQYF
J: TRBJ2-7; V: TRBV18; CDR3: CASSPGGGSYEQYF
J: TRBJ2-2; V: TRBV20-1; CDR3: CSASGGSLAGFVGGELFF
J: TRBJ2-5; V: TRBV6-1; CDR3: CASSEVRGGGGEQETQYF
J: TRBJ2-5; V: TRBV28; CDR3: CASSLSAGGGETQYF
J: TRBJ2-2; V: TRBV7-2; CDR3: CASSLGGLSTGELFF
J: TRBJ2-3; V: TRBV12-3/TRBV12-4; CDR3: CASSLRAPDTQYF
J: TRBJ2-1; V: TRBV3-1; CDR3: CASSPLAGGSYNEQFF
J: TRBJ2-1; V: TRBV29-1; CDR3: CSAPQGQGARNEQFF
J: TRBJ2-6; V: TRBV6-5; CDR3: CASSYSVGGSGANVLTF
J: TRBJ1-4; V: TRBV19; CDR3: CASADRTNEKLFF
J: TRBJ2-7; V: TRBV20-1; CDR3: CSARPQGYEQYF
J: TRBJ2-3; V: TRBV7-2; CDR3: CASSLDVGSTDTQYF
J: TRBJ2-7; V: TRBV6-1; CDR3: CATADNSYEQYF
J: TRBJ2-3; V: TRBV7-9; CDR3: CASSSPGRERELSDTQYF
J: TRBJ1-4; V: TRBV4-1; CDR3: CASSQTGTGVFGVEKLFF
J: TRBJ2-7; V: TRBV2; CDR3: CASSEFNYEQYF
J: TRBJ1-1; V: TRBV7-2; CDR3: CASSETGNEAFF
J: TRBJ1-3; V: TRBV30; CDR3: CAWRGYTGQNSGNTIYF
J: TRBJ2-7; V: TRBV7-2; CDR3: CASSPQGLYEQYF
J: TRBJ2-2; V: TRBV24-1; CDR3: CATSRRGGNTGELFF